A selection of T cell receptor beta chains follows, all from one sample in a study of CD8 T cells in Susac syndrome. One entry per CDR3 protein, called by TCRdb with MiXCR from the immunoSEQ multiplex PCR reads. The sample holds fewer than 80,000 distinct CDR3 sequences, roughly 95% seen once. The specimen was CD8+ T cells from PBMCs. Receptor source: a human donor with Susac syndrome. Both conserved end residues are part of each CDR3. Fields, in order: D gene, V gene, clone size, J gene, CDR3 protein, CDR3 DNA. The D gene is left open where the match is weak. Clone size is shown for a subset of rows, as once, few, many or a class of expanded clone.

d_gene: NA; v_gene: TRBV7-9; abundance: NA; j_gene: TRBJ2-5; CDR3aa: CASSLPGPQETQYF; CDR3nt: TGTGCCAGCAGCTTACCGGGACCCCAAGAGACCCAGTACTTC
d_gene: NA; v_gene: TRBV9; abundance: NA; j_gene: TRBJ2-2; CDR3aa: CASSEGPNTGELFF; CDR3nt: TGTGCCAGCAGCGAGGGTCCGAACACCGGGGAGCTGTTTTTT
d_gene: TRBD2; v_gene: TRBV9; abundance: NA; j_gene: TRBJ2-1; CDR3aa: CASSGSGGAGNEQFF; CDR3nt: TGTGCCAGCAGCGGGAGCGGGGGGGCGGGGAATGAGCAGTTCTTC
d_gene: TRBD1; v_gene: TRBV29-1; abundance: NA; j_gene: TRBJ1-1; CDR3aa: CSVDGTGGDTEAFF; CDR3nt: TGCAGCGTTGATGGGACAGGGGGGGACACTGAAGCTTTCTTT
d_gene: NA; v_gene: TRBV27; abundance: NA; j_gene: TRBJ2-7; CDR3aa: CASSLFFGPTAYEQYF; CDR3nt: TGTGCCAGCAGTTTGTTCTTCGGCCCTACGGCGTACGAGCAGTACTTC
d_gene: TRBD1; v_gene: TRBV27; abundance: once; j_gene: TRBJ1-5; CDR3aa: CASSLWTGGNQPQHF; CDR3nt: TGTGCCAGCAGTTTGTGGACAGGGGGCAATCAGCCCCAGCATTTT
d_gene: TRBD2; v_gene: TRBV12-3/TRBV12-4; abundance: NA; j_gene: TRBJ2-1; CDR3aa: CASSSGLAANEQFF; CDR3nt: TGTGCCAGCAGTTCCGGACTAGCGGCCAATGAGCAGTTCTTC
d_gene: NA; v_gene: TRBV28; abundance: once; j_gene: TRBJ2-4; CDR3aa: CASSLTRAKNIQYF; CDR3nt: TGTGCCAGCAGTCTGACAAGGGCCAAAAACATTCAGTACTTC
d_gene: NA; v_gene: TRBV7-9; abundance: NA; j_gene: TRBJ2-5; CDR3aa: CASSLARDLKETQYF; CDR3nt: TGTGCCAGCAGCTTAGCGAGGGATCTAAAAGAGACCCAGTACTTC
d_gene: NA; v_gene: TRBV29-1; abundance: NA; j_gene: TRBJ1-1; CDR3aa: CSVEDRNVREAFF; CDR3nt: TGCAGCGTTGAAGATAGAAATGTGCGGGAAGCTTTCTTT
d_gene: NA; v_gene: TRBV6-2/TRBV6-3; abundance: NA; j_gene: TRBJ2-1; CDR3aa: CASSYSTLAGGDEQFF; CDR3nt: TGTGCCAGCAGTTACTCGACCCTAGCTGGAGGGGATGAGCAGTTCTTC
d_gene: NA; v_gene: TRBV2; abundance: NA; j_gene: TRBJ2-7; CDR3aa: CASSLNRDVISDEQYF; CDR3nt: TGTGCCAGCAGCCTCAACCGGGACGTAATAAGCGACGAGCAGTACTTC
d_gene: TRBD1; v_gene: TRBV5-1; abundance: NA; j_gene: TRBJ1-6; CDR3aa: CASSLKGTANSPLHF; CDR3nt: TGCGCCAGCAGCTTGAAGGGGACAGCGAATTCACCCCTCCACTTT
d_gene: TRBD2; v_gene: TRBV27; abundance: once; j_gene: TRBJ2-1; CDR3aa: CASSLGSGGGMNEQFF; CDR3nt: TGTGCCAGCAGTTTAGGGAGCGGGGGGGGTATGAATGAGCAGTTCTTC
d_gene: TRBD1; v_gene: TRBV9; abundance: NA; j_gene: TRBJ2-1; CDR3aa: CASGTADNEQFF; CDR3nt: TGTGCCAGTGGGACAGCAGACAATGAGCAGTTCTTC
d_gene: TRBD1; v_gene: TRBV29-1; abundance: NA; j_gene: TRBJ2-2; CDR3aa: CSVDPWTGKINVAGELFF; CDR3nt: TGCAGCGTTGACCCCTGGACAGGGAAGATAAACGTCGCCGGGGAGCTGTTTTTT
d_gene: NA; v_gene: TRBV30; abundance: NA; j_gene: TRBJ1-1; CDR3aa: CAWSEGNTEAFF; CDR3nt: TGTGCCTGGAGTGAGGGGAACACTGAAGCTTTCTTT
d_gene: TRBD1; v_gene: TRBV20-1; abundance: once; j_gene: TRBJ2-5; CDR3aa: CSAREPTGVVRETQYF; CDR3nt: TGCAGTGCTAGGGAGCCGACAGGGGTTGTTCGAGAGACCCAGTACTTC
d_gene: NA; v_gene: TRBV2; abundance: NA; j_gene: TRBJ2-4; CDR3aa: CASSGRGDIQYF; CDR3nt: TGTGCCAGCAGTGGCAGGGGGGACATTCAGTACTTC
d_gene: TRBD1; v_gene: TRBV29-1; abundance: NA; j_gene: TRBJ1-2; CDR3aa: CSASRGGGYTF; CDR3nt: TGCAGCGCCTCCAGGGGGGGTGGCTACACCTTC
d_gene: NA; v_gene: TRBV12-3/TRBV12-4; abundance: NA; j_gene: TRBJ1-4; CDR3aa: CASSFQGNEKLFF; CDR3nt: TGTGCCAGCAGTTTCCAGGGGAATGAAAAACTGTTTTTT
d_gene: NA; v_gene: TRBV29-1; abundance: NA; j_gene: TRBJ2-5; CDR3aa: CSVEMWSPVKETQYF; CDR3nt: TGCAGCGTTGAGATGTGGTCCCCCGTTAAAGAGACCCAGTACTTC
d_gene: TRBD2; v_gene: TRBV4-1; abundance: NA; j_gene: TRBJ2-5; CDR3aa: CASSQLAGDQETQYF; CDR3nt: TGCGCCAGCAGCCAACTAGCGGGGGACCAAGAGACCCAGTACTTC
d_gene: NA; v_gene: TRBV6-6; abundance: once; j_gene: TRBJ2-4; CDR3aa: CGIKRADKNIQYF; CDR3nt: TGTGGAATTAAAAGGGCGGACAAAAACATTCAGTACTTC
d_gene: NA; v_gene: TRBV4-1; abundance: NA; j_gene: TRBJ2-1; CDR3aa: CASSLGLGNEQFF; CDR3nt: TGCGCCAGCAGCCTGGGACTTGGCAATGAGCAGTTCTTC
d_gene: NA; v_gene: TRBV7-9; abundance: NA; j_gene: TRBJ1-2; CDR3aa: CASSLGGGYTF; CDR3nt: TGTGCCAGCAGCTTAGGTGGTGGCTACACCTTC
d_gene: TRBD1; v_gene: TRBV27; abundance: few; j_gene: TRBJ2-7; CDR3aa: CASSSRDRGHEQYF; CDR3nt: TGTGCCAGCAGCTCCCGGGACAGGGGCCACGAGCAGTACTTC
d_gene: NA; v_gene: TRBV9; abundance: NA; j_gene: TRBJ2-1; CDR3aa: CASSELGRSSYNEQFF; CDR3nt: TGTGCCAGCAGCGAGTTAGGTAGGAGCTCCTACAATGAGCAGTTCTTC
d_gene: TRBD1; v_gene: TRBV30; abundance: NA; j_gene: TRBJ2-2; CDR3aa: CAWSVSGQGVPGELFF; CDR3nt: TGTGCCTGGAGTGTATCGGGACAGGGGGTTCCCGGGGAGCTGTTTTTT
d_gene: NA; v_gene: TRBV5-1; abundance: NA; j_gene: TRBJ2-7; CDR3aa: CASSLRGATREQYF; CDR3nt: TGCGCCAGCAGCTTACGGGGAGCTACGCGGGAGCAGTACTTC
d_gene: NA; v_gene: TRBV20-1; abundance: NA; j_gene: TRBJ2-7; CDR3aa: CSARGQGRHEQYF; CDR3nt: TGCAGTGCTAGAGGGCAGGGGAGACACGAGCAGTACTTC
d_gene: NA; v_gene: TRBV6-5; abundance: NA; j_gene: TRBJ1-1; CDR3aa: CASLNMNTEAFF; CDR3nt: TGTGCCAGCCTTAATATGAACACTGAAGCTTTCTTT
d_gene: NA; v_gene: TRBV12-3/TRBV12-4; abundance: NA; j_gene: TRBJ2-5; CDR3aa: CASSLISTEETQYF; CDR3nt: TGTGCCAGCAGTTTAATTTCGACAGAAGAGACCCAGTACTTC
d_gene: NA; v_gene: TRBV2; abundance: NA; j_gene: TRBJ1-5; CDR3aa: CASSEAYSNQPQHF; CDR3nt: TGTGCCAGCAGTGAAGCCTATAGCAATCAGCCCCAGCATTTT
d_gene: TRBD2; v_gene: TRBV11-2; abundance: NA; j_gene: TRBJ2-1; CDR3aa: CASSLSPGGYNEQFF; CDR3nt: TGTGCCAGCAGCTTATCCCCGGGAGGGTACAATGAGCAGTTCTTC
d_gene: NA; v_gene: TRBV9; abundance: NA; j_gene: TRBJ1-5; CDR3aa: CASSPPPGTEGPQHF; CDR3nt: TGTGCCAGCAGCCCACCCCCCGGGACGGAGGGGCCCCAGCATTTT
d_gene: NA; v_gene: TRBV11-2; abundance: NA; j_gene: TRBJ2-1; CDR3aa: CASTLRGRYNEQFF; CDR3nt: TGTGCCAGCACCCTAAGAGGGCGGTACAATGAGCAGTTCTTC
d_gene: NA; v_gene: TRBV3-1; abundance: NA; j_gene: TRBJ2-3; CDR3aa: CASSKADRGRTDTQYF; CDR3nt: TGTGCCAGCAGCAAAGCCGATCGGGGGAGGACAGATACGCAGTATTTT
d_gene: TRBD1; v_gene: TRBV5-4; abundance: NA; j_gene: TRBJ2-7; CDR3aa: CASSLAGTGSEQYF; CDR3nt: TGTGCCAGCAGCTTGGCGGGGACAGGGAGTGAGCAGTACTTC
d_gene: NA; v_gene: TRBV3-1; abundance: once; j_gene: TRBJ2-1; CDR3aa: CASSQETDRASIDEQFF; CDR3nt: TGTGCCAGCAGCCAAGAAACCGACCGGGCTAGCATCGATGAGCAGTTCTTC
d_gene: NA; v_gene: TRBV20-1; abundance: NA; j_gene: TRBJ2-7; CDR3aa: CSATGQLSYEQYF; CDR3nt: TGCAGTGCCACCGGGCAGCTCTCCTACGAGCAGTACTTC
d_gene: TRBD1; v_gene: TRBV7-9; abundance: NA; j_gene: TRBJ1-2; CDR3aa: CASSLKDRAFNYGYTF; CDR3nt: TGTGCCAGCAGCTTAAAGGACAGGGCATTTAACTATGGCTACACCTTC
d_gene: TRBD1; v_gene: TRBV25-1; abundance: NA; j_gene: TRBJ1-2; CDR3aa: CASSEWTGRVYGYTF; CDR3nt: TGTGCCAGCAGTGAATGGACAGGGAGGGTTTATGGCTACACCTTC
d_gene: NA; v_gene: TRBV4-1; abundance: NA; j_gene: TRBJ2-5; CDR3aa: CASSQRPGMETQYF; CDR3nt: TGCGCCAGCAGCCAAAGACCGGGAATGGAGACCCAGTACTTC
d_gene: NA; v_gene: TRBV29-1; abundance: NA; j_gene: TRBJ1-4; CDR3aa: CSGRNPGANEKLFF; CDR3nt: TGCAGCGGACGGAATCCTGGGGCTAATGAAAAACTGTTTTTT
d_gene: NA; v_gene: TRBV9; abundance: NA; j_gene: TRBJ2-4; CDR3aa: CASSARAEQGSKNIQYF; CDR3nt: TGTGCCAGCAGCGCTCGAGCGGAACAGGGCTCCAAAAACATTCAGTACTTC
d_gene: NA; v_gene: TRBV12-3/TRBV12-4; abundance: NA; j_gene: TRBJ1-4; CDR3aa: CASSKGQKLFF; CDR3nt: TGTGCCAGCAGTAAGGGCCAAAAACTGTTTTTT
d_gene: NA; v_gene: TRBV29-1; abundance: NA; j_gene: TRBJ2-7; CDR3aa: CSVGMGATYEQYF; CDR3nt: TGCAGCGTTGGGATGGGGGCTACTTACGAGCAGTACTTC
d_gene: TRBD1; v_gene: TRBV28; abundance: NA; j_gene: TRBJ2-7; CDR3aa: CATSTNRGLSYEQYF; CDR3nt: TGTGCCACCTCTACGAACAGGGGCCTCTCCTACGAGCAGTACTTC
d_gene: TRBD1; v_gene: TRBV7-8; abundance: NA; j_gene: TRBJ1-2; CDR3aa: CASSLDRGDRDGYTF; CDR3nt: TGTGCCAGCAGTTTAGATAGGGGGGACAGGGATGGCTACACCTTC
d_gene: TRBD2; v_gene: TRBV14; abundance: NA; j_gene: TRBJ2-1; CDR3aa: CASSPGLAGVPSSYNEQFF; CDR3nt: TGTGCCAGCAGCCCTGGACTAGCGGGGGTCCCGAGCTCCTACAATGAGCAGTTCTTC
d_gene: TRBD2; v_gene: TRBV9; abundance: NA; j_gene: TRBJ2-1; CDR3aa: CASSVGASGGNEQFF; CDR3nt: TGTGCCAGCAGCGTAGGGGCTAGCGGGGGGAATGAGCAGTTCTTC
d_gene: NA; v_gene: TRBV27; abundance: once; j_gene: TRBJ1-2; CDR3aa: CASSKGPAVGGYTF; CDR3nt: TGTGCCAGCTCGAAAGGACCGGCCGTCGGGGGCTACACCTTC
d_gene: NA; v_gene: TRBV6-4; abundance: NA; j_gene: TRBJ2-6; CDR3aa: CASQPGGLSGANVLTF; CDR3nt: TGTGCCAGCCAACCCGGGGGACTCTCTGGGGCCAACGTCCTGACTTTC